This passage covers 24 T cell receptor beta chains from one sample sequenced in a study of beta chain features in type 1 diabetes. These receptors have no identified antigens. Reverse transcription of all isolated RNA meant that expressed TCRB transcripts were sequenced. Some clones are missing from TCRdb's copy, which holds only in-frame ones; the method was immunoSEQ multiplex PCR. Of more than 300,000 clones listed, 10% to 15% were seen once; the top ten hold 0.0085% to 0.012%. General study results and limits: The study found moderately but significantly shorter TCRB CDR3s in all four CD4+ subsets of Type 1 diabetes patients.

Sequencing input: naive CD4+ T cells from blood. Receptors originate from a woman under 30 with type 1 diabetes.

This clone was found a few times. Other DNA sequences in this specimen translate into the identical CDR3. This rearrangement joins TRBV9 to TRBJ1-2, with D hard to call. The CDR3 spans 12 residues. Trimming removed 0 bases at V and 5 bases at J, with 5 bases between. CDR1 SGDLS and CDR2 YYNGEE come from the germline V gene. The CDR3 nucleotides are TGTGCCAGCAGCGTAGCCGGGTATGGCTACACCTTC. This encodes CASSVAGYGYTF.

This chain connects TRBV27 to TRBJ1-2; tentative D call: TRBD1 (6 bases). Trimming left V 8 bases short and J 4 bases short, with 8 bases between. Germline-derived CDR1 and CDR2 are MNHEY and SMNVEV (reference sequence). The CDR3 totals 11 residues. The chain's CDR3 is CASGQSYGYTF. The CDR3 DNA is TGTGCCAGCGGACAGAGCTATGGCTACACCTTC.

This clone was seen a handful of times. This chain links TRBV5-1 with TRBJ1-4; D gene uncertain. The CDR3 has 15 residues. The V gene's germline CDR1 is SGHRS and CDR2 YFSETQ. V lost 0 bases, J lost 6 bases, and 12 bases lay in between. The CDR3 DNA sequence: TGCGCCAGCAGCTTGGCCCGGAGGCGGGATGAAAAACTGTTTTTT. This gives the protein CASSLARRRDEKLFF.

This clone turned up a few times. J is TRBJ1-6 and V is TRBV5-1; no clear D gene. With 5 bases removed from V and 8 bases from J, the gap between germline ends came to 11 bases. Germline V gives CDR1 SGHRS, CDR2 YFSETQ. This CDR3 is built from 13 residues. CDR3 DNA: TGCGCCAGCAGAAGCTCGGAGGATTCACCCCTCCACTTT. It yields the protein CASRSSEDSPLHF.

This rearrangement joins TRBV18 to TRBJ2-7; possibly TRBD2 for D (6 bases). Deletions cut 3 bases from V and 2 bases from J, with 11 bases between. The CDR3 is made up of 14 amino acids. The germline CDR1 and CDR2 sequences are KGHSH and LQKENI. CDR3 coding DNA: TGTGCCAGCTCACCGGGGACTGATACCTACGAGCAGTACTTC. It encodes CASSPGTDTYEQYF.

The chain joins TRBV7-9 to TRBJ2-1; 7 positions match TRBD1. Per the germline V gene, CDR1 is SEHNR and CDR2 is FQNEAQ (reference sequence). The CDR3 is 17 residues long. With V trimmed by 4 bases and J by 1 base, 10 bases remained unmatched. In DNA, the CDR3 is TGTGCCAGCAGCTCTGTGACAGGGTTGAGATCCTACAATGAGCAGTTCTTC. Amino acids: CASSSVTGLRSYNEQFF.

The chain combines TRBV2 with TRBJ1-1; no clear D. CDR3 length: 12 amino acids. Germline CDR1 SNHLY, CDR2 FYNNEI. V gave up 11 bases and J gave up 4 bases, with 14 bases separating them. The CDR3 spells CAVYRDATEAFF. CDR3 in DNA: TGTGCCGTTTACCGGGATGCCACTGAAGCTTTCTTT.

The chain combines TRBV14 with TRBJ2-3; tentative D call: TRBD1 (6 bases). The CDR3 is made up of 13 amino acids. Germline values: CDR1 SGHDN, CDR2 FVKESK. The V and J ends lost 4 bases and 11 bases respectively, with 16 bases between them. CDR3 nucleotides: TGTGCCAGCAGCCCTCGTCTGGGGGCGATGCAGTATTTT. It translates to CASSPRLGAMQYF.

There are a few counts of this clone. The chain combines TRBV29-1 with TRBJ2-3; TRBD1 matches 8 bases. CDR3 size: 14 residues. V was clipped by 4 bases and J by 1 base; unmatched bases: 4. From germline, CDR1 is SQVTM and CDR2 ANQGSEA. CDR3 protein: CSVGTGQGTDTQYF. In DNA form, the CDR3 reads TGCAGCGTTGGGACAGGGCAGGGCACAGATACGCAGTATTTT.

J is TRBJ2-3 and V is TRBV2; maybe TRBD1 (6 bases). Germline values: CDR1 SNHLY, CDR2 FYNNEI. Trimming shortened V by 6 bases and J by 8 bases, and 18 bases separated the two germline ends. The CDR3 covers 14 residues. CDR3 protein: CASRGITGLGTQYF. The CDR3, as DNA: TGTGCCAGCAGGGGAATTACAGGGTTGGGTACGCAGTATTTT.

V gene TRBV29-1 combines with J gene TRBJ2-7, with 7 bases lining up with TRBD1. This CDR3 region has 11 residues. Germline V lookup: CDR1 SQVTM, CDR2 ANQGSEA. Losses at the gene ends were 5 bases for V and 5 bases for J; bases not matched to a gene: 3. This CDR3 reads CSVSTGNEQYF. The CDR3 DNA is TGCAGCGTTTCGACAGGGAACGAGCAGTACTTC.

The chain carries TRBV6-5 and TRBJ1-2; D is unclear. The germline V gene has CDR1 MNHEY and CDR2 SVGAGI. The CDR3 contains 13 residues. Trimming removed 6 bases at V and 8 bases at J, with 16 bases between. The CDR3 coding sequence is TGTGCCAGCAGCCAAGGAGGGTCGGGAGGCTACACCTTC. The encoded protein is CASSQGGSGGYTF.

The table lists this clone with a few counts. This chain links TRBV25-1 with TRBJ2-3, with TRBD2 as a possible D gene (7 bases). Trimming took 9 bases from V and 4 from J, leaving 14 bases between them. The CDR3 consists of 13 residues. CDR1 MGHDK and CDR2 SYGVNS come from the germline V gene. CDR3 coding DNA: TGTGCCAGGAGGGGGGAGGGGCCAGATACGCAGTATTTT. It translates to CARRGEGPDTQYF.

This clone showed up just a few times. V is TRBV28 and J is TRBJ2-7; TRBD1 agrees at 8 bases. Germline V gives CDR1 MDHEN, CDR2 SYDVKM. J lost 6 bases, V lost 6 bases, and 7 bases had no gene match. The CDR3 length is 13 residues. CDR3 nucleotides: TGTGCCAGCAGACCAACAGGGGGTTCCGAGCAGTACTTC. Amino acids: CASRPTGGSEQYF.

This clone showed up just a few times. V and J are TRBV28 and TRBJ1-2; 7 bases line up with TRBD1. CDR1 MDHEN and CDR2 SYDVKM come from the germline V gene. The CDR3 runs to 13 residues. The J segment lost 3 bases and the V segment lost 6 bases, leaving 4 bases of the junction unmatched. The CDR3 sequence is CASSLGTDYGYTF. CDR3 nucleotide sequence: TGTGCCAGCAGCCTCGGGACAGACTATGGCTACACCTTC.

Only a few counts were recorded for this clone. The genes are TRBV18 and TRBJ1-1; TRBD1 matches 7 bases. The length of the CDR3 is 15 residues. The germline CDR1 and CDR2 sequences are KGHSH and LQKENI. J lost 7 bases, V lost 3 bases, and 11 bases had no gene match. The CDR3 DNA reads TGTGCCAGCTCACCGCTCGACAGGGTTGGAGGTGAAGCTTTCTTT. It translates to CASSPLDRVGGEAFF.

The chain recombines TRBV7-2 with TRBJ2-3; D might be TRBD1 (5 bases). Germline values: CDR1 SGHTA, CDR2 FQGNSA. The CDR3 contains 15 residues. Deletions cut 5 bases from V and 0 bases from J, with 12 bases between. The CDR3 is CASSQDTPSTDTQYF. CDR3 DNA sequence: TGTGCCAGCAGCCAGGACACCCCTAGCACAGATACGCAGTATTTT.

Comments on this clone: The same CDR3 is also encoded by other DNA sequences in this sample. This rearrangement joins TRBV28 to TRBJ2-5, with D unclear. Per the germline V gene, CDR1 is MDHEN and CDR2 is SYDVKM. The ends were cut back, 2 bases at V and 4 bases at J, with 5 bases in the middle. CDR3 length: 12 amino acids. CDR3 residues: CASSLLRETQYF. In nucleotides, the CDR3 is TGTGCCAGCAGTTTACTGAGAGAGACCCAGTACTTC.

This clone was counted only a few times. CDR3 protein: CASSLARTNTEAFF. CDR3 in DNA: TGTGCCAGCAGCTTAGCCAGAACGAACACTGAAGCTTTCTTT. The chain has TRBV7-8 and TRBJ1-1; D is unclear. The CDR3 spans 14 residues. V dropped 0 bases and J dropped 1 base, with 6 bases sitting between them. Per germline, CDR1 SGHVS and CDR2 FQNEAQ. Full variable domain (missing parts from reference TRBV7-8 and TRBJ1-1): GAGVSQSPRYKVAKRGQDVALRCDPISGHVSLFWYQQALGQGPEFLTYFQNEAQLDKSGLPSDRFFAERPEGSVSTLKIQRTQQEDSAVYLCASSLARTNTEAFFGQGTRLTVV.

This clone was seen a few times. In nucleotides, the CDR3 is TGTGCCAGCAAGGGGGGGGCCGGCTACACCTTC. Translation: CASKGGAGYTF. The V gene is TRBV27, the J gene TRBJ1-2, with D perhaps TRBD1 (6 bases). Trimming left V 7 bases short and J 8 bases short, with 11 bases between. Germline values: CDR1 MNHEY, CDR2 SMNVEV (reference sequence). CDR3 length: 11 amino acids.

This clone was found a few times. This CDR3 is CSVEGSGQSNYGYTF. For the CDR3, the DNA is TGCAGCGTTGAAGGCTCGGGACAGTCCAACTATGGCTACACCTTC. The gene calls are TRBV29-1 and TRBJ1-2; TRBD1 matches 7 bases. Germline V gene data show CDR1 as SQVTM and CDR2 as ANQGSEA. This CDR3 is 15 amino acids long. Trimming removed 1 base from V and 2 bases from J; junction bases left unmatched: 7.

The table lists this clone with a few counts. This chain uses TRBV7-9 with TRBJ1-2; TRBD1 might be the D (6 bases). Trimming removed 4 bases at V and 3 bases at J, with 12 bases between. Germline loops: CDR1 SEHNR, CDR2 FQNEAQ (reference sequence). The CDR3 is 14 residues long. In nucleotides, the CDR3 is TGTGCCAGCAGCTCATACAGGGCAGACTATGGCTACACCTTC. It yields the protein CASSSYRADYGYTF.

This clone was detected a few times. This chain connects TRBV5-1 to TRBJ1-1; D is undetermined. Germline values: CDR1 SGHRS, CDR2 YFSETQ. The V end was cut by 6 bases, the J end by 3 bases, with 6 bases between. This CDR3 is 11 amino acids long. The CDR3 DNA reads TGCGCCAGCATCTCGGACACTGAAGCTTTCTTT. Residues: CASISDTEAFF.

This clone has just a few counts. This CDR3 is CASSLVASTDTQYF. As DNA, the CDR3 is TGTGCCAGCAGCTTAGTGGCCAGCACAGATACGCAGTATTTT. This chain joins TRBV13 and TRBJ2-3; D is uncertain. This CDR3 is 14 amino acids long. Germline V lookup: CDR1 PRHDT, CDR2 FYEKMQ (reference sequence). V shed 1 base and J shed 0 bases, with 5 bases lying between them.